The source of this T cell receptor beta chain is a study of blood T cells in healthy people across ages. Whole-study context: Using template switching, researchers captured about one barcoded beta molecule for each two T cells.

Per sample, a minimum of 6 million PBMCs were isolated. Comments on this clonotype: No antigen is known for it. This clone may be a read error of a much larger clone one base away.

Regarding the study as a whole: A roughly linear fall in TCR beta diversity per million T cells was seen with increasing age. Estimated diversity, derived from one million T cells, was regarded as an underestimate.

For the second PCR, which ran for about 6 to 11 cycles, a sample-barcoded 5' primer and a J-beta primer mix were used. One entry per CDR3 protein, called by TCRdb with MiXCR from the 5' RACE reads. The data show some 1,500,000 distinct CDR3 sequences, roughly 43% seen once. V was clipped by 3 bases and J by 9 bases, with 9 bases between them. This CDR3 is 12 amino acids long. The TCR sequence derives from a woman aged 18-35 years in good health. The J gene is TRBJ1-5, the V gene TRBV12-3 or TRBV12-4; a possible D gene is TRBD1 (6 bases). Sequencing input: blood. The CDR3 is CASSFRGRPQHF. Here the CDR3 DNA reads TGTGCCAGCAGTTTCAGGGGTCGGCCCCAGCATTTT.